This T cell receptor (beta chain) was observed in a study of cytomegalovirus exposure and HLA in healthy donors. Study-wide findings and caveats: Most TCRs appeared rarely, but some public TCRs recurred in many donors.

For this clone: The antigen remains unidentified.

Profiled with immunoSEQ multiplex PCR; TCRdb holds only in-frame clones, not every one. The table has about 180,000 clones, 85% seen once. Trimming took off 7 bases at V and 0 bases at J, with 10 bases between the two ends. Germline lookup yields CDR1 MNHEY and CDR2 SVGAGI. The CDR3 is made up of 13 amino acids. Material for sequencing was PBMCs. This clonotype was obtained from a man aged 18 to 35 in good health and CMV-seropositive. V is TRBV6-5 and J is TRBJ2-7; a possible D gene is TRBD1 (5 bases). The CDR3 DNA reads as TGTGCCAGCAACGCAGACAGCTCCTACGAGCAGTACTTC. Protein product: CASNADSSYEQYF.